This T cell receptor (beta chain) comes out of a study of blood T cell repertoires in COVID-19. Germline loops: CDR1 ENHRY, CDR2 SYGVKD. The CDR3 length is 16 residues. With 0 bases clipped from V and 4 bases from J, the junction kept 6 bases outside the gene matches. Measured with immunoSEQ multiplex PCR; TCRdb has only the in-frame clones, and not every one. The sample consists of 140,000 to 150,000 clones, approximately 78% of them appearing once. The source is a human donor with acute or convalescent COVID-19. The donor label of this sample is uncertain. The sequencing input was peripheral blood. This chain joins TRBV10-3 and TRBJ2-5; 9 bases align to TRBD2. CDR3 residues: CAISESAGLAGETQYF. The CDR3 nucleotides are TGTGCCATCAGTGAGTCCGCGGGACTAGCAGGAGAGACCCAGTACTTC.